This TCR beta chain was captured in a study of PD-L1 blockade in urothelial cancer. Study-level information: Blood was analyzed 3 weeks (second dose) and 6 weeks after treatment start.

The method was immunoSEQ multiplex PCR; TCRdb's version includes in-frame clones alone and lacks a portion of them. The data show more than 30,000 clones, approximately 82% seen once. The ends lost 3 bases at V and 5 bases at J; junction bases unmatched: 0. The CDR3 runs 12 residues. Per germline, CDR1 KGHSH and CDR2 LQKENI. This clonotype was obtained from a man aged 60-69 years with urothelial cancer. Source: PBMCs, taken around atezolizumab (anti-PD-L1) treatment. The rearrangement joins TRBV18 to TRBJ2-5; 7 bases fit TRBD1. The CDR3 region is CASSPTGETQYF. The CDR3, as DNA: TGTGCCAGCTCACCGACAGGGGAGACCCAGTACTTC.